These 8 T cell receptor beta chains were sequenced from one sample in a study of cytomegalovirus exposure and HLA in healthy donors. This PCR relied on a set of 60 Vbeta primers and 13 Jbeta primers. Profiled with immunoSEQ multiplex PCR; TCRdb holds only in-frame clones, not every one. Of 100,000 to 150,000 clones listed, about 85% are singletons. The sample consisted of PBMCs. The source is a boy aged 5-17 years in good health and CMV-seronegative.

This clone was observed a single time. The rearrangement joins TRBV25-1 to TRBJ1-2; 9 bases map to TRBD1. There are 14 residues in the CDR3. With V trimmed by 3 bases and J by 6 bases, 5 bases remained unmatched. Per germline, CDR1 MGHDK and CDR2 SYGVNS. The CDR3 bases are TGTGCCAGCAGTGAGGGACAGGGTGCGCATGGCTACACCTTC. It is translated as CASSEGQGAHGYTF.

The V gene is TRBV7-2, the J gene TRBJ1-2, with TRBD1 as a possible D gene (5 bases). This CDR3 has 13 amino acids. Trimming cost V 5 bases and J 4 bases, with 11 bases left between them. Germline CDR1 reads SGHTA; CDR2 reads FQGNSA. The CDR3 nucleotides are TGTGCCAGCAGCCCGGCAGGGATCTATGGCTACACCTTC. Translation gives CASSPAGIYGYTF. Filled out from reference TRBV7-2 and TRBJ1-2, the complete variable domain reads GAGVSQSPSNKVTEKGKDVELRCDPISGHTALYWYRQSLGQGLEFLIYFQGNSAPDKSGLPSDRFSAERTGGSVSTLTIQRTQQEDSAVYLCASSPAGIYGYTFGSGTRLTVV.

The chain joins TRBV4-3 to TRBJ2-2; D is perhaps TRBD2 (5 bases). Germline V CDR1 and CDR2: LGHNA, YSLEER. Trimming took 4 bases from V and 6 from J, leaving 12 bases between them. The CDR3 extends over 14 amino acids. CDR3 sequence: CASSLLVEAGELFF. The CDR3 DNA is TGCGCCAGCAGCCTCCTAGTGGAGGCCGGGGAGCTGTTTTTT.

There are a few counts of this clone. Other DNA sequences within the sample encode an identical CDR3. The chain is built from TRBV5-1 and TRBJ2-1; D gene ambiguous. V was shortened by 0 bases and J by 4 bases, with 5 bases between the two germline ends. This CDR3 spans 13 amino acids. Germline values: CDR1 SGHRS, CDR2 YFSETQ. In nucleotides, the CDR3 is TGCGCCAGCAGCTTGGGCGGATACAATGAGCAGTTCTTC. Its translation: CASSLGGYNEQFF. The whole variable domain, remainder taken from reference TRBV5-1 and TRBJ2-1, is KAGVTQTPRYLIKTRGQQVTLSCSPISGHRSVSWYQQTPGQGLQFLFEYFSETQRNKGNFPGRFSGRQFSNSRSEMNVSTLELGDSALYLCASSLGGYNEQFFGPGTRLTVL.

The V gene is TRBV5-4, the J gene TRBJ2-5; 11 nucleotides align to TRBD1. CDR1 SGHNT and CDR2 YYREEE come from the germline V gene (reference sequence). The CDR3 has 15 residues. The trim removed 2 bases at V and 4 bases at J, leaving 4 bases unmatched. CDR3 residues: CASSFRTGGGETQYF. CDR3 nucleotides: TGTGCCAGCAGCTTCCGGACAGGGGGCGGAGAGACCCAGTACTTC. The full variable domain, its missing parts supplied by reference TRBV5-4 and TRBJ2-5, is ETGVTQSPTHLIKTRGQQVTLRCSSQSGHNTVSWYQQALGQGPQFIFQYYREEENGRGNFPPRFSGLQFPNYSSELNVNALELDDSALYLCASSFRTGGGETQYFGPGTRLLVL.

V and J are TRBV10-3 and TRBJ1-5; 9 bases fit TRBD1. Trimming took 6 bases from V and 1 from J; bases not matched to a gene: 4. This CDR3 has 15 residues. Per germline, CDR1 ENHRY and CDR2 SYGVKD. The CDR3 DNA reads TGTGCCATCAGGGGCGACAGGGGGAGCAATCAGCCCCAGCATTTT. Its translation is CAIRGDRGSNQPQHF.

CDR3 DNA sequence: TGTGCCAGCAGCCACCTCGGTAGCGGGAGAAAGTCCTACAATGAGCAGTTCTTC. It codes for CASSHLGSGRKSYNEQFF. V gene TRBV7-9 combines with J gene TRBJ2-1; TRBD2 matches 9 bases. The CDR3 loop spans 18 amino acids. Germline V CDR1 and CDR2: SEHNR, FQNEAQ (reference sequence). V was pared by 5 bases and J by 1 base, with 12 bases of the junction left unmatched.

The V and J genes are TRBV6-4 and TRBJ2-3; 12 nucleotides match TRBD2. This CDR3 is 15 amino acids long. V was pared by 4 bases and J by 1 base, with 0 bases of the junction left unmatched. Germline CDR1 MRHNA, CDR2 SNTAGT. CDR3 sequence: CASSGLAGGTDTQYF. The CDR3 region has the DNA TGTGCCAGCAGTGGACTAGCGGGGGGCACAGATACGCAGTATTTT.